This entry features one TCR beta chain sequence. Its target is not known. Everyone who gave samples was a healthy Caucasian. TCRdb reanalysed the 5' RACE reads using MiXCR and keeps one entry per CDR3 protein. Here the sample spans a few hundred thousand distinct CDR3 sequences, approximately 9.1% being singletons. The sample belongs to a study of identical twins. Whole-study results and caveats: The abundant beta clonotypes from cord blood had fewer insertions, and memory repertoires had none of this. Twin-shared out-of-frame alpha sequences showed excess low generation probability.

Trimming at V came to 3 bases and at J to 8 bases, leaving 10 bases not matched to a gene. The CDR3 loop spans 15 amino acids. Germline V gives CDR1 SGDLS, CDR2 YYNGEE. The chain recombines TRBV9 with TRBJ2-1, with TRBD2 matching 8 bases. Input material: naive T cells sorted from blood. This TCR was sampled from a woman aged 45-60 years in good health. The CDR3 is CASSGDSGEKDEQFF. For the CDR3, the DNA is TGTGCCAGCAGCGGGGATAGCGGGGAAAAGGATGAGCAGTTCTTC.